The 31 T cell receptor beta chains in this list originate from one sample, sequenced in a study of Graves' ophthalmopathy and Graves' hyperthyroidism. From RNA, the CDR3 regions of TCR beta chains were amplified and sequenced. HTBI primers served in a first-round RT-PCR, which a second-round multiplex PCR followed. From the multiplex PCR reads, TCRdb called clonotypes with MiXCR, one entry per CDR3 protein. The sample lists roughly 1.1 million distinct CDR3 sequences, roughly two fifths seen once, with over 8.5% in the top ten. The sample taken for sequencing was peripheral blood or thyroid tissue (not recorded which). The receptors stem from an adult man with Graves' hyperthyroidism.

This clonotype was counted at least ten times. The rearrangement joins TRBV20-1 to TRBJ1-1; D gene uncertain. This CDR3 is built from 14 residues. CDR1 is DFQATT and CDR2 is SNEGSKA in the germline V gene (reference sequence). V was clipped by 3 bases and J by 7 bases, with 18 bases between them. The CDR3 reads CSASFGDGRFEAFF. The CDR3 coding sequence is TGCAGTGCTAGTTTCGGAGACGGTAGATTTGAAGCTTTCTTT.

The chain employs TRBV5-1 and TRBJ2-7, with no clear D. Trimming removed 5 bases at V and 3 bases at J, with 15 bases between. This CDR3 has 14 residues. Per germline, CDR1 SGHRS and CDR2 YFSETQ. CDR3 sequence reads: CASRSGAARYEQYF. CDR3 DNA: TGCGCCAGCAGATCGGGTGCAGCTCGCTACGAGCAGTACTTC.

This clonotype has ten or more counts. The chain uses TRBV9 and TRBJ2-2; 8 nucleotides line up with TRBD1. Losses at the gene ends were 4 bases for V and 0 bases for J; bases not matched to a gene: 5. This CDR3 has 16 residues. Germline values: CDR1 SGDLS, CDR2 YYNGEE. The chain's CDR3 is CASSTPGQANTGELFF. Here the CDR3 DNA reads TGTGCCAGCAGCACACCGGGACAGGCGAACACCGGGGAGCTGTTTTTT.

On this clonotype: This may arise from a read error, as a much more abundant clone is one base away. This sequence joins TRBV7-7 and TRBJ2-5; TRBD2 might be the D (6 bases). CDR3 size: 16 residues. Trimming took 5 bases from V and 9 from J, leaving 25 bases between them. CDR1 is SSHAT and CDR2 is FNYEAQ in the germline V gene (reference sequence). The CDR3 is CASSRTRDPPREAQYF. In DNA, the CDR3 is TGTGCCAGCAGCCGTACCCGGGACCCGCCGAGGGAGGCCCAGTACTTC.

J is TRBJ2-2 and V is TRBV28; perhaps TRBD1 as D (5 bases). The CDR3 runs to 15 residues. Per germline, CDR1 MDHEN and CDR2 SYDVKM. V dropped 2 bases and J dropped 2 bases, with 9 bases sitting between them. The DNA for the CDR3 is TGTGCCAGCAGTTTAGGACAAAGCAACACCGGGGAGCTGTTTTTT. Protein product: CASSLGQSNTGELFF.

This clonotype was detected once. This chain links TRBV9 with TRBJ2-7; TRBD2 matches 10 bases. Germline CDR1 and CDR2: SGDLS and YYNGEE. The CDR3 contains 16 residues. The ends lost 4 bases at V and 4 bases at J; junction bases unmatched: 11. Here the CDR3 DNA reads TGTGCCAGCAGCACGACCGGGACTAGCGAGCTATACGAGCAGTACTTC. This gives the protein CASSTTGTSELYEQYF.

This clonotype was seen many times. The chain couples TRBV29-1 to TRBJ2-7; 8 positions match TRBD1. The V gene end was trimmed by 4 bases and the J gene end by 4 bases; junction bases not matched to a gene: 12. There are 15 residues in the CDR3. Germline CDR1 reads SQVTM; CDR2 reads ANQGSEA. CDR3 in amino acids: CSVVPRAGGLYEQYF. The CDR3 nucleotides are TGCAGCGTTGTCCCGCGGGCAGGGGGCTTATACGAGCAGTACTTC.

V gene TRBV4-3 combines with J gene TRBJ1-4; D might be TRBD1 (6 bases). CDR1 and CDR2 from the germline V gene are LGHNA and YSLEER. This CDR3 spans 15 amino acids. V dropped 4 bases and J dropped 8 bases, with 17 bases sitting between them. CDR3 in amino acids: CASSPVGAGGEKLFF. CDR3 bases: TGCGCCAGCAGCCCGGTGGGTGCGGGGGGCGAAAAACTGTTTTTT.

This clonotype was seen ten or more times. The gene calls are TRBV6-6 and TRBJ1-5, with D unresolved. The germline gives CDR1 MNHNY, CDR2 SVGAGI (reference sequence). Trimming removed 7 bases from V and 1 base from J, with 14 bases in between. CDR3 size: 15 residues. CDR3 region: CASNDGSGSNQPQHF. The DNA for the CDR3 is TGTGCCAGCAACGACGGGTCGGGGAGCAATCAGCCCCAGCATTTT.

This clonotype was seen a handful of times. The chain is built from TRBV9 and TRBJ2-2; TRBD2 might be the D (7 bases). The CDR3 totals 16 residues. Germline lookup yields CDR1 SGDLS and CDR2 YYNGEE. Trimming stripped 4 bases from V and 3 bases from J, with 16 bases between. Written as DNA, the CDR3 is TGTGCCAGCAGCTCAGGGGTGGCGGGGGACACCGGGGAGCTGTTTTTT. Residues: CASSSGVAGDTGELFF.

The rearrangement joins TRBV19 to TRBJ2-5; D ambiguous. The CDR3 consists of 15 residues. Germline loops: CDR1 LNHDA, CDR2 SQIVND (reference sequence). With 5 bases removed from V and 1 base from J, the gap between germline ends came to 14 bases. The CDR3 region is CASSPDGRSQETQYF. The CDR3 DNA follows: TGTGCCAGTAGTCCTGACGGGCGCAGCCAAGAGACCCAGTACTTC.

This clonotype was observed a few times. This rearrangement joins TRBV30 to TRBJ1-5, with D possibly TRBD1 on 6 matching bases. The CDR3 is 13 residues long. V lost 1 base to trimming and J lost 4 bases, with 8 bases between them. Germline CDR1 is GTSNPN and CDR2 is SVGIG (reference sequence). DNA of the CDR3: TGTGCCTGGAGTGGAGGGGGAAATCAGCCCCAGCATTTT. This translates into CAWSGGGNQPQHF.

This chain connects TRBV29-1 to TRBJ2-3; TRBD2 matches at 8 bases. This CDR3 has 13 amino acids. V shed 4 bases, J shed 5 bases, and the junction held 5 bases outside the gene matches. Germline values: CDR1 SQVTM, CDR2 ANQGSEA. CDR3 region: CSVVSGKLDTQYF. The CDR3 DNA reads as TGCAGCGTTGTTAGCGGGAAGTTAGATACGCAGTATTTT.

The rearrangement uses TRBV29-1 and TRBJ2-7; 8 nucleotides line up with TRBD2. Germline V gene lookup returns CDR1 SQVTM and CDR2 ANQGSEA. V lost 3 bases, J lost 0 bases, and 4 bases stayed unmatched. The CDR3 runs to 14 residues. The CDR3 spells CSVDAGGSSYEQYF. In DNA, the CDR3 is TGCAGCGTTGACGCGGGGGGCAGCTCCTACGAGCAGTACTTC.

This clonotype was seen more than once but under ten times. The rearrangement joins TRBV9 to TRBJ1-5, with D maybe TRBD1 (6 bases). Germline V gene lookup returns CDR1 SGDLS and CDR2 YYNGEE. The CDR3 totals 14 residues. Trimming cost V 4 bases and J 6 bases, with 14 bases left between them. The CDR3 region is CASSSTGMSQPQHF. For the CDR3, the DNA is TGTGCCAGCAGCTCGACAGGTATGAGTCAGCCCCAGCATTTT.

This clonotype came up many times. V usage is TRBV20-1 and J usage is TRBJ1-2; no definite D call. Germline assignment: CDR1 DFQATT and CDR2 SNEGSKA (reference sequence). V was pared by 1 base and J by 5 bases, with 14 bases between. The CDR3 length is 14 residues. Written as DNA, the CDR3 is TGCAGTGCTAGAGGGCCGTCTGTGGGGTATGGCTACACCTTC. Its protein is CSARGPSVGYGYTF.

This clonotype was seen many times. The J gene is TRBJ1-2, the V gene TRBV11-2; maybe TRBD1 (5 bases). The CDR3 covers 15 residues. V lost 2 bases and J 7 bases, leaving 17 bases between the germline ends. CDR1 is SGHAT, CDR2 FQNNGV, per germline. In DNA, the CDR3 is TGTGCCAGCAGCTTATCTGGGACGGTATTCTCTGGCTACACCTTC. As protein: CASSLSGTVFSGYTF.

This rearrangement joins TRBV27 to TRBJ1-2, with TRBD1 matching 7 bases. V was clipped by 0 bases and J by 7 bases; unmatched bases: 8. Germline values: CDR1 MNHEY, CDR2 SMNVEV (reference sequence). CDR3 length: 15 residues. CDR3 region: CASSLSIQGERGYTF. In DNA form, the CDR3 reads TGTGCCAGCAGTTTATCGATTCAGGGGGAGCGTGGCTACACCTTC.

This clonotype has ten or more counts. The gene calls are TRBV2 and TRBJ1-5; the match to TRBD1 covers 9 bases. Per germline, CDR1 SNHLY and CDR2 FYNNEI. Trimming took 7 bases from V and 2 from J; bases not matched to a gene: 6. The CDR3 runs 15 residues. The CDR3 protein is CASKGTGLGNQPQHF. CDR3 in DNA: TGTGCCAGCAAGGGGACAGGGTTGGGCAATCAGCCCCAGCATTTT.

The chain employs TRBV2 and TRBJ1-5; D is undetermined. Trimming took 7 bases from V and 2 from J, leaving 15 bases between them. Germline CDR1 is SNHLY and CDR2 is FYNNEI. The CDR3 consists of 15 residues. The CDR3 sequence is CASKAGAVGNQPQHF. Written as DNA, the CDR3 is TGTGCCAGCAAGGCGGGCGCGGTAGGCAATCAGCCCCAGCATTTT.

The V and J genes are TRBV10-2 and TRBJ1-2; D is unresolved. Per germline, CDR1 WSHSY and CDR2 SAAADI. This CDR3 comprises 15 residues. Trimming stripped 4 bases from V and 8 bases from J, with 20 bases between. The CDR3 bases are TGCGCCAGCAGTGCCAGCAGCCCCTGGGCTCGGGGCTACACCTTC. Encoded protein: CASSASSPWARGYTF.

V and J are TRBV20-1 and TRBJ2-7; possibly TRBD2 for D (6 bases). Per germline, CDR1 DFQATT and CDR2 SNEGSKA (reference sequence). This CDR3 is built from 14 residues. V was shortened by 2 bases and J by 3 bases, with 14 bases between the two germline ends. The CDR3 here is CSARPLAHDYEQYF. As DNA, the CDR3 is TGCAGTGCTAGACCCCTAGCGCACGACTACGAGCAGTACTTC.

This clonotype was picked up one time. The chain links TRBV29-1 to TRBJ1-2; a possible D gene is TRBD1 (6 bases). The V end lost 3 bases, the J end lost 4 bases, and 9 bases lay between the germline ends. Per the germline V gene, CDR1 is SQVTM and CDR2 is ANQGSEA. The CDR3 spans 12 residues. The CDR3 DNA follows: TGCAGCGTTGACGGGGACACCTATGGCTACACCTTC. Translating it yields CSVDGDTYGYTF.

This clonotype was picked up many times. The chain joins TRBV10-3 to TRBJ1-3; unclear D gene. The CDR3 sequence is 15 residues long. Germline loops: CDR1 ENHRY, CDR2 SYGVKD. V lost 3 bases to trimming and J lost 0 bases, with 9 bases between them. CDR3: CAISDPTTSGNTIYF. CDR3 DNA: TGTGCCATCAGTGACCCGACAACCTCTGGAAACACCATATATTTT.

This chain uses TRBV4-2 with TRBJ2-7, with 8 positions matching TRBD1. CDR1 is LGHNA, CDR2 YNFKEQ, per germline. J was trimmed by 5 bases and V by 6 bases; bases with no gene match: 12. This CDR3 contains 15 residues. The CDR3 protein is CASSHSGTGGHEQYF. As DNA, the CDR3 is TGTGCCAGCAGTCATTCCGGGACAGGCGGTCACGAGCAGTACTTC.

In its sample, this clonotype was seen a few times. The V and J genes are TRBV4-3 and TRBJ1-6; D remains ambiguous. Germline-derived CDR1 and CDR2 are LGHNA and YSLEER. This CDR3 region has 17 residues. Trimming shortened V by 1 base and J by 8 bases, and 18 bases separated the two germline ends. The CDR3 nucleotides read TGCGCCAGCAGCCAAGTACTCGGGCCGGGCGGGCATTCACCCCTCCACTTT. As protein: CASSQVLGPGGHSPLHF.

CDR3 in amino acids: CASNAPGQGGYTF. The CDR3 DNA reads as TGTGCCAGCAACGCCCCCGGGCAGGGAGGCTACACCTTC. The genes are TRBV28 and TRBJ1-2; a weak D match, TRBD1 (5 bases). The V end lost 7 bases, the J end lost 8 bases, and 17 bases lay between the germline ends. The CDR3 loop spans 13 amino acids. Germline CDR1 MDHEN, CDR2 SYDVKM.

On this clonotype: This sequence may be a read error, since a much larger clone differs from it by one base. The chain carries TRBV2 and TRBJ1-6; 8 bases match TRBD1. Looked up from germline, CDR1 is SNHLY and CDR2 is FYNNEI. The CDR3 runs 14 residues. CDR3 in DNA: TGTACCAGCAGTGACAGGGGCAAGAGTTCACCCCTCCACTTT. Encoded protein: CTSSDRGKSSPLHF.

The V gene is TRBV20-1, the J gene TRBJ1-4; 7 bases match TRBD1. Germline V lookup: CDR1 DFQATT, CDR2 SNEGSKA (reference sequence). The CDR3 has 14 amino acids. The V segment lost 6 bases and the J segment 5 bases; nucleotides outside the gene matches: 9. CDR3: CSASSWDRNEKLFF. The DNA for the CDR3 is TGCAGTGCCAGCAGTTGGGACAGAAATGAAAAACTGTTTTTT.

The rearrangement uses TRBV25-1 and TRBJ1-2; D unresolved. Germline V gene lookup returns CDR1 MGHDK and CDR2 SYGVNS. This CDR3 region has 14 residues. V lost 1 base, J lost 4 bases, and 10 bases lay in between. Here the CDR3 reads CASSESGSIYGYTF. The CDR3 nucleotides read TGTGCCAGCAGTGAATCGGGCAGCATCTATGGCTACACCTTC.

The V gene is TRBV15, the J gene TRBJ1-2; D is possibly TRBD1 (5 bases). V was shortened by 5 bases and J by 2 bases, with 15 bases between the two germline ends. CDR1 is LNHNV, CDR2 YYDKDF, per germline (reference sequence). There are 15 residues in the CDR3. The CDR3, as DNA: TGTGCCACCAGCGCTGACAGTCCTTCCAACTATGGCTACACCTTC. Translating gives CATSADSPSNYGYTF.